This T cell receptor beta chain originates from a study of shared clonotypes between healthy human individuals (dated by TCRdb to 2019 to 2021). About the investigation overall: A couple of women and three men aged 18 to 49 years were included in the cohort. Per donor, leukapheresis produced somewhere between about 0.8 and 9 billion PBMCs. Libraries were prepared and TCR repertoires were sequenced by different laboratories using diverse techniques, in order to increase sequencing depth and limit assay-specific biases. Per donor, three plates each were used for CD4 naive and CD4 memory, two for CD8 naive, and one for CD8 memory. To estimate repertoire size and how much clonotype sharing occurs between individuals, the study deeply sequenced the blood TCR repertoires of five healthy adults.

As to this clone: Its recognized antigen is unknown. Nothing much larger sits one base from this clone, and base qualities are not available.

TCR CDR3 regions were amplified from genomic DNA by multiplex PCR using the deep immunoSEQ assay. Genomic DNA extracted from each cell subset was distributed evenly over all wells of several immunoSEQ 96-well plates, and each plate served as one replicate. Each replicate PCR for sorted subsets received about 200 ng genomic DNA, equal to some 32,000 T cell genomes. Purified libraries were measured with a Qubit 3.0 fluorometer, size-checked on a Bioanalyzer 2100, and measured again with the KAPA Library Quantification kit. Every immunoSEQ 96-well plate was sequenced on a dedicated single-read 150-cycle Illumina NextSeq 550 flow cell. On the authors' methods: The immunoSEQ output contained only junctional sequences without quality scores, so filtering could not match that applied to full-length reads. To assign V/J genes and CDR3, sequences were annotated against IMGT germline references using PyIR, a Python wrapper for IgBLAST v1.9. Reads with weak V/J assignments (E-value above 1e-6), missing CDR3, stop codons, out-of-frame junctions, or ambiguous translated residues were removed. V3J clonotypes were defined as sequences sharing the same inferred V gene, J gene, and CDR3 amino acid sequence. To compute the percentage overlap between repertoires, the number of shared unique clonotypes was divided by the size of the smaller repertoire. Repertoire richness was assessed with RTK rarefaction, the Chao1 estimator, and Recon v2.1 estimates of unobserved clonotypes. For all TCRbeta clonotypes obtained by the gDNA method from a few donors, generation probabilities were computed with OLGA. TCRdb holds this immuneACCESS table with in-frame rearrangements only. Some clones are missing; in checked studies, unresolved V genes explain under half, and the rest has no known cause. For V, J and clone size, that table is used; D and trimming come from the DNA. Present in this sample are about 2.1 million clones, just under 95% of which were seen just once. Around 1.7% of the sample comes from the top ten.

On the study overall, not on this receptor specifically: Pairwise subsampling indicated that sequencing depth was expected to affect the degree of clonotype sharing among donors. Even with the large sequencing depth, rarefaction of the sorted-subset datasets indicated that sequencing was incomplete. Clonotypes shared by all four sorted-subset donors showed higher generation probabilities than non-shared clonotypes. Estimated clonotype richness was generally larger for naive than for memory subsets. Sampling was restricted to blood, and TCR repertoires in tissues likely differ from the TCR repertoires found in blood. Sharing across a handful of donors was observed for 4.5% to 6.5% of naive CD4, under 4% of naive CD8, 2% to 2.5% of memory CD4, and 0.4% of memory CD8 clonotypes. The small number of donors limited the genetic and exposure-history diversity represented.

The CDR3 holds 13 amino acids from the cysteine to the phenylalanine. CDR3 DNA is the only sequence kept; it has 39 bases, read in frame from the first base. The V and J ends are trimmed by 9 bases and 3 bases, leaving 14 bases between them. The germline V gene (reference sequence) supplies CDR1 MNHEY and CDR2 SMNVEV. CD8 naive samples were CD45RO-negative cells positively selected for CCR7, giving a CD45RA+CCR7+ population that excluded TemRA cells. Healthy HIV-negative adults with no recently reported acute infections or vaccinations were included as donors. All donors were Caucasian adults living in Nashville, Tennessee, USA. After blood collection by leukapheresis, PBMCs were isolated using Ficoll-Histopaque density gradient centrifugation and then cryopreserved in the vapor phase of liquid nitrogen. Analytical flow cytometry was used to check the purity and quantity of each magnetically sorted T cell population. Each sorted fraction had its genomic DNA isolated and then quantified by UV absorbance on a Nanodrop 2000c.

The TCR sequence derives from a man aged 18 to 30 in good health. Some clones in this sample may be carry-over from other donors' samples. Recombination linked TRBV27 to TRBJ1-1; the D segment could be TRBD1, given 5 matching bases. Sequenced material: naive CD8+ T cells from PBMCs. Taken with the paper, the label for cell subset or site translates to: CD45RA+CCR7+. The CDR3: CASYDSPYTEAFF. The nucleotide sequence is given as TGTGCCAGTTACGACAGCCCCTACACTGAAGCTTTCTTT.